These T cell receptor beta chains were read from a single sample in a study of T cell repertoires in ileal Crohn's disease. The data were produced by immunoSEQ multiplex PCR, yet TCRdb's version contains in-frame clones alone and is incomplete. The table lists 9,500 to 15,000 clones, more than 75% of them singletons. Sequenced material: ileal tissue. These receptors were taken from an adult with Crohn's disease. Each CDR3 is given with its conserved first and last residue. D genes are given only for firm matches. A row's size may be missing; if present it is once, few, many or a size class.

CDR3aa: CAWSGAGNQPQHF; CDR3nt: TGTGCCTGGAGTGGGGCAGGCAATCAGCCCCAGCATTTT; j_gene: TRBJ1-5; d_gene: .; abundance: .; v_gene: TRBV30
CDR3aa: CASSSTYEQYF; CDR3nt: TGTGCCAGCAGCTCAACCTACGAGCAGTACTTC; j_gene: TRBJ2-7; d_gene: .; abundance: .; v_gene: TRBV5-6
CDR3aa: CASSQENRGETQYF; CDR3nt: TGCGCCAGCAGCCAAGAGAACAGGGGTGAGACCCAGTACTTC; j_gene: TRBJ2-5; d_gene: TRBD1; abundance: .; v_gene: TRBV4-1
CDR3aa: CASSPDGDIQYF; CDR3nt: TGTGCCAGCAGTCCGGACGGGGACATTCAGTACTTC; j_gene: TRBJ2-4; d_gene: .; abundance: .; v_gene: TRBV5-6
CDR3aa: CASGGGRETEAFF; CDR3nt: TGTGCCAGCGGCGGGGGGCGGGAAACTGAAGCTTTCTTT; j_gene: TRBJ1-1; d_gene: .; abundance: .; v_gene: TRBV5-6
CDR3aa: CASSLSSGGTGELFF; CDR3nt: TGTGCCAGCAGCTTAAGTTCGGGGGGAACCGGGGAGCTGTTTTTT; j_gene: TRBJ2-2; d_gene: TRBD2; abundance: .; v_gene: TRBV7-9
CDR3aa: CASSQDRGGVSSEQYF; CDR3nt: TGTGCCAGCAGCCAAGATAGGGGGGGGGTATCCAGCGAGCAGTACTTC; j_gene: TRBJ2-7; d_gene: .; abundance: large; v_gene: TRBV14
CDR3aa: CASSAPSLGGNQPQHF; CDR3nt: TGTGCCAGCAGTGCCCCATCCTTGGGAGGCAATCAGCCCCAGCATTTT; j_gene: TRBJ1-5; d_gene: .; abundance: .; v_gene: TRBV2
CDR3aa: CGASRDNEQFF; CDR3nt: TGTGGGGCCAGCCGCGACAATGAGCAGTTCTTC; j_gene: TRBJ2-1; d_gene: .; abundance: .; v_gene: TRBV7-9
CDR3aa: CASSGGVAKNIQYF; CDR3nt: TGTGCCAGCAGTGGGGGGGTAGCCAAAAACATTCAGTACTTC; j_gene: TRBJ2-4; d_gene: TRBD2; abundance: .; v_gene: TRBV6-6
CDR3aa: CASSPRQGKNTGELFF; CDR3nt: TGTGCCAGCAGCCCGAGGCAGGGGAAGAACACCGGGGAGCTGTTTTTT; j_gene: TRBJ2-2; d_gene: .; abundance: once; v_gene: TRBV7-3